The rows below give T cell receptor beta chains drawn from one sample of a study of monozygotic twins with inflammatory bowel disease. One entry per CDR3 protein, without DNA, is what TCRdb gives after re-calling the 5' RACE reads. The repertoire table contains 350,000 to 500,000 distinct CDR3 sequences. Sequenced input: blood. All receptors come from a human donor with ulcerative colitis or Crohn's disease, or a healthy co-twin of an affected twin (not recorded which). The CDR3 runs from the conserved cysteine through the conserved F or W. Each record gives: V gene, CDR3 length, J gene, CDR3 protein.

TRBV5-1	15	TRBJ2-2	CASSAITGTTGELFF
TRBV29-1	14	TRBJ2-5	CSVVVGAGQETQYF
TRBV5-1	14	TRBJ2-3	CASSRFEEADTQYF
TRBV12-3/TRBV12-4	14	TRBJ2-5	CASRKQGAVETQYF
TRBV10-3	12	TRBJ2-7	CAISRGSYEQYF
TRBV10-3	14	TRBJ1-1	CAISESVTYTEAFF
TRBV6-5	17	TRBJ2-5	CASSFGSNFGVQETQYF
TRBV20-1	18	TRBJ2-2	CSARDPLAGNVGTGELFF
TRBV2	15	TRBJ2-1	CASSDSGGEYNEQFF
TRBV12-3/TRBV12-4	15	TRBJ2-2	CASSLETGVTGELFF
TRBV7-9	15	TRBJ1-1	CASSLVPGMNTEAFF
TRBV3-1	11	TRBJ1-1	CASSRGGDAFF
TRBV25-1	15	TRBJ2-5	CASSPRAGPRETQYF
TRBV7-9	14	TRBJ2-1	CASSFTGPSNEQFF
TRBV10-3	18	TRBJ1-6	CAISEGLGRANYNSPLHF
TRBV12-3/TRBV12-4	13	TRBJ2-2	CASSFWVNGELFF
TRBV3-1	15	TRBJ2-3	CASSQGLVPIDTQYF
TRBV6-1	15	TRBJ2-3	CASKPGHASTDTQYF
TRBV9	15	TRBJ2-2	CASSPGAGGTGELFF
TRBV7-2	14	TRBJ1-5	CASSSILGVQPQHF
TRBV7-2	13	TRBJ1-2	CASSAMTAQAQRF
TRBV19	15	TRBJ1-4	CASSIGNSNNEKLFF
TRBV9	14	TRBJ2-5	CASSVGTAQETQYF
TRBV6-2/TRBV6-3	11	TRBJ2-7	CVSSAAYEQYF
TRBV27	18	TRBJ2-1	CASSLGGTSGRAYNEQFF
TRBV28	11	TRBJ2-1	CASSFFQHRFF
TRBV2	15	TRBJ2-7	CASSESTGLSYEQYF
TRBV6-2/TRBV6-3	15	TRBJ2-7	CASSISSSWLYEQYF
TRBV5-1	16	TRBJ1-6	CASSLTTGIQNSPLHF
TRBV6-1	15	TRBJ1-1	CASFWTGMIGTEAFF
TRBV12-3/TRBV12-4	16	TRBJ2-3	CASSFGLAVNTDTQYF
TRBV3-1	14	TRBJ1-1	CASSSRGEDTEAFF
TRBV6-5	15	TRBJ2-1	CASSYSSASYSEQFF
TRBV5-5	15	TRBJ1-2	CASSLQGQGVGGYTF
TRBV20-1	16	TRBJ2-1	CSGAQSGLAVYNEQFF
TRBV7-6	15	TRBJ2-3	CASADRGQGADTQYF
TRBV28	14	TRBJ2-3	CASRSGTNTDTQYF
TRBV7-2	17	TRBJ1-6	CASSLRGAGSHNSPLHF
TRBV15	15	TRBJ2-1	CATSPDRTSYNEQFF
TRBV12-5	14	TRBJ2-7	CASAVGSTSYEQYF